The 23 T cell receptor beta chains listed next were all sequenced from one sample in a study of cytomegalovirus exposure and HLA in healthy donors. The PCR employed 60 Vbeta primers together with 13 Jbeta primers. Libraries were prepared by immunoSEQ multiplex PCR; TCRdb keeps only in-frame clonotypes and omits some of them. The top ten hold about 1.5% of the sample, which has around 130,000 clones, over 75% seen once. Sequenced: PBMCs. The receptors shown here come from a woman aged 18-29 years in good health and CMV-seronegative.

The chain links TRBV5-4 to TRBJ2-7; TRBD1 agrees at 8 bases. Per germline, CDR1 SGHNT and CDR2 YYREEE (reference sequence). The CDR3 runs 16 residues. V trimming: 4 bases; J trimming: 1 base; junction bases outside the gene matches: 10. The CDR3: CASSDRGQKESYEQYF. CDR3 coding DNA: TGTGCCAGCAGCGACAGGGGACAGAAAGAATCCTACGAGCAGTACTTC.

The chain has TRBV6-5 and TRBJ2-2; TRBD2 matches at 7 bases. CDR3 length: 16 amino acids. Germline CDR1 and CDR2: MNHEY and SVGAGI. V shed 0 bases, J shed 4 bases, and the junction held 5 bases outside the gene matches. DNA for the CDR3: TGTGCCAGCAGTTACTCGAGCGGGGAGAGCACCGGGGAGCTGTTTTTT. It yields the protein CASSYSSGESTGELFF.

As for this clone: Additional DNA sequences in this sample encode the identical CDR3. J is TRBJ2-3 and V is TRBV6-6; the D is unclear. V dropped 0 bases and J dropped 1 base, with 8 bases sitting between them. This CDR3 is built from 15 residues. Per germline, CDR1 MNHNY and CDR2 SVGAGI (reference sequence). The CDR3 spells CASSYSVRRTDTQYF. The DNA of the CDR3 is TGTGCCAGCAGTTACTCGGTGAGGCGCACAGATACGCAGTATTTT.

This chain links TRBV2 with TRBJ1-4; 9 bases match TRBD1. This CDR3 spans 14 amino acids. J gave up 7 bases and V 4 bases, and 4 bases lay outside the gene matches. Per the germline V gene, CDR1 is SNHLY and CDR2 is FYNNEI. Written as DNA, the CDR3 is TGTGCCAGCAGTGTACAGGGGGCACGTGAAAAACTGTTTTTT. Amino acids: CASSVQGAREKLFF.

The chain employs TRBV11-2 and TRBJ2-7, with 10 bases identical to TRBD2. Germline V gene lookup returns CDR1 SGHAT and CDR2 FQNNGV. The CDR3 totals 16 residues. Trimming took 1 base from V and 3 from J; bases not matched to a gene: 6. CDR3 in DNA: TGTGCCAGCAGCTTAGCATCCGGACTAGCGGTCTACGAGCAGTACTTC. It translates to CASSLASGLAVYEQYF.

This clone was picked up a small number of times. This rearrangement joins TRBV6-5 to TRBJ2-2; D not resolved. The ends were cut back, 6 bases at V and 5 bases at J, with 4 bases in the middle. The CDR3 has 11 amino acids. The V gene's germline CDR1 is MNHEY and CDR2 SVGAGI. CDR3 in DNA: TGTGCCAGCAGCCAAACCGGGGAGCTGTTTTTT. It translates to CASSQTGELFF.

This clone was picked up one time. Sequence at one end of the junction differs from germline and may be a read error. The CDR3 sequence: CASGLVLGGEGSGANGLTF. CDR3 DNA: TGTGCTAGTGGTTTGGTACTGGGTGGTGAAGGCTCTGGGGCCAACGGCCTGACTTTC. The chain recombines TRBV12-5 with TRBJ2-6, with D possibly matching TRBD1 (5 bases). The CDR3 loop spans 19 amino acids. CDR1 and CDR2 (germline): LGHNT, FRNRAP.

V usage is TRBV10-1 and J usage is TRBJ2-1; 8 bases are a match to TRBD1. The CDR3 sequence is 16 residues long. The junction had 11 bases not matched to a gene; V was cut back by 6 bases and J by 4 bases. In germline, CDR1 is WNHNN, CDR2 SYGVQD (reference sequence). Written as DNA, the CDR3 is TGCGCCAGCAGCCCTGGACAGGGTTTGGCTTACAATGAGCAGTTCTTC. It encodes CASSPGQGLAYNEQFF.

On this clone itself: Relative to the germline gene, one junction end is altered; a read error may explain this. The same CDR3 can be traced to other DNA sequences in this sample. The V call is TRBV6-5, the J call TRBJ1-1; the D gene is possibly TRBD1 (5 bases). Germline values: CDR1 MNHEY, CDR2 SVGAGI. This CDR3 spans 13 amino acids. The CDR3 is CASTLSGGTEAFF. Here the CDR3 DNA reads TGTGCCAGCACCCTGTCGGGGGGTACTGAAGCGTTCTTT.

The chain couples TRBV25-1 to TRBJ1-4; no firm D call. The CDR3 contains 13 residues. The V end was cut by 6 bases, the J end by 3 bases, with 8 bases between. In germline, CDR1 is MGHDK, CDR2 SYGVNS. The CDR3 DNA is TGTGCCAGCAGCTGGGAGGCTAATGAAAAACTGTTTTTT. Translation gives CASSWEANEKLFF.

V gene TRBV5-1 combines with J gene TRBJ1-5; 10 bases agree with TRBD1. CDR1 and CDR2 from the germline V gene are SGHRS and YFSETQ. The ends lost 4 bases at V and 6 bases at J; junction bases unmatched: 7. The CDR3 spans 15 residues. As DNA, the CDR3 is TGCGCCAGCAGCCCCGAGACAGGGGGCGGTCAGCCCCAGCATTTT. Translation: CASSPETGGGQPQHF.

The chain carries TRBV10-3 and TRBJ1-1; D is possibly TRBD1 (5 bases). V lost 0 bases to trimming and J lost 0 bases, with 20 bases between them. From germline, CDR1 is ENHRY and CDR2 SYGVKD. The CDR3 loop spans 19 amino acids. The CDR3 region has the DNA TGTGCCATCAGTGAGTCCCTGCGGGGGGGATGGGCCATGAACACTGAAGCTTTCTTT. It specifies CAISESLRGGWAMNTEAFF.

The V call is TRBV6-1, the J call TRBJ1-2, with 7 bases matching TRBD1. V shed 4 bases, J shed 5 bases, and the junction held 4 bases outside the gene matches. CDR1 is MNHNS, CDR2 SASEGT, per germline. The CDR3 is made up of 13 amino acids. The DNA of the CDR3 is TGTGCCAGCAGTGTAGACAGGGTTTATGGCTACACCTTC. As protein: CASSVDRVYGYTF.

The gene calls are TRBV6-4 and TRBJ1-5; D remains unclear. The CDR3 consists of 14 residues. Germline V gives CDR1 MRHNA, CDR2 SNTAGT. V gave up 5 bases and J gave up 7 bases, with 15 bases separating them. This CDR3 is CASSREAGEQPQHF. The CDR3 DNA reads TGTGCCAGCAGTAGGGAAGCGGGAGAACAGCCCCAGCATTTT.

The chain recombines TRBV19 with TRBJ2-5, with TRBD2 matching over 10 bases. The V gene end was trimmed by 3 bases and the J gene end by 5 bases; junction bases not matched to a gene: 6. The CDR3 is made up of 15 amino acids. The germline gives CDR1 LNHDA, CDR2 SQIVND (reference sequence). The CDR3 reads CASSITSGDVETQYF. Here the CDR3 DNA reads TGTGCCAGTAGTATTACTAGCGGGGATGTCGAGACCCAGTACTTC.

Points on this clone: Mismatch with germline at one junction end may stem from a read error. This chain uses TRBV7-9 with TRBJ2-2; D is unclear. The CDR3 sequence is 16 residues long. The V gene's germline CDR1 is SEHNR and CDR2 FQNEAQ (reference sequence). CDR3 in DNA: TGTTCCAGCAGCTCGTCAGGCTCACGGAACACCGGGGAGCTGTTTTTT. It is translated as CSSSSSGSRNTGELFF.

The chain carries TRBV19 and TRBJ2-1; D is undetermined. Trimming cost V 4 bases and J 0 bases, with 7 bases left between them. CDR1 is LNHDA and CDR2 is SQIVND in the germline V gene (reference sequence). This CDR3 comprises 14 residues. CDR3 region: CASSTSSSYNEQFF. The CDR3 DNA reads as TGTGCCAGTAGTACCTCTTCCTCCTACAATGAGCAGTTCTTC.

This chain connects TRBV6-1 to TRBJ2-7, with 10 bases aligning to TRBD1. The CDR3 consists of 15 residues. The V segment lost 2 bases and the J segment 4 bases; nucleotides outside the gene matches: 5. Germline CDR1 MNHNS, CDR2 SASEGT. CDR3 nucleotide sequence: TGTGCCAGCAGTGAAATAGGACAGGGGGAGTACGAGCAGTACTTC. Translation: CASSEIGQGEYEQYF.

This rearrangement joins TRBV13 to TRBJ2-7; possible D gene TRBD2, 5 bases. The CDR3 loop spans 16 amino acids. V lost 5 bases to trimming and J lost 2 bases, with 19 bases between them. CDR1 is PRHDT and CDR2 is FYEKMQ in the germline V gene (reference sequence). The CDR3 region has the DNA TGTGCCAGCAGCCCAGTGGGCAGGACTCACACCTACGAGCAGTACTTC. This gives the protein CASSPVGRTHTYEQYF.

CDR3: CASIEASKNEQFF. CDR3 coding DNA: TGTGCCAGTATCGAGGCGTCAAAGAATGAGCAGTTCTTC. The chain joins TRBV2 to TRBJ2-1; D gene ambiguous. The germline gives CDR1 SNHLY, CDR2 FYNNEI. The V and J ends lost 9 bases and 7 bases respectively, with 16 bases between them. This CDR3 has 13 residues.

The V and J genes are TRBV9 and TRBJ1-3; 7 positions match TRBD1. The germline V gene has CDR1 SGDLS and CDR2 YYNGEE. V lost 4 bases and J lost 0; bases outside the gene matches: 13. The CDR3 covers 18 residues. The CDR3 spells CASSPRGSHRVSGNTIYF. DNA of the CDR3: TGTGCCAGCAGCCCCAGGGGGTCACATCGAGTCTCTGGAAACACCATATATTTT.

The chain uses TRBV9 and TRBJ2-1; unclear D gene. V was shortened by 4 bases and J by 7 bases, with 12 bases between the two germline ends. Looked up from germline, CDR1 is SGDLS and CDR2 is YYNGEE. The CDR3 is made up of 13 amino acids. The CDR3 DNA reads as TGTGCCAGCAGCCAAAAAAACGGGAATGAGCAGTTCTTC. It is translated as CASSQKNGNEQFF. Variable domain in full (rest from reference TRBV9 and TRBJ2-1): DSGVTQTPKHLITATGQRVTLRCSPRSGDLSVYWYQQSLDQGLQFLIQYYNGEERAKGNILERFSAQQFPDLHSELNLSSLELGDSALYFCASSQKNGNEQFFGPGTRLTVL.

The rearrangement links TRBV18 to TRBJ1-1, with 9 positions matching TRBD1. The CDR3 loop spans 16 amino acids. Trimming at V came to 4 bases and at J to 5 bases, leaving 11 bases not matched to a gene. Germline V lookup: CDR1 KGHSH, CDR2 LQKENI. CDR3 in amino acids: CASSLQGGDRVTEAFF. In DNA, the CDR3 is TGTGCCAGCTCACTACAGGGGGGGGACAGGGTGACTGAAGCTTTCTTT.